This T cell receptor (beta chain) was recovered during a study of T-cell memory formation after mild COVID-19. Germline CDR1 and CDR2: MNHEY and SVGEGT. V was clipped by 4 bases and J by 9 bases, with 21 bases between them. This CDR3 has 15 residues. The study, taken as a whole, reports: Contracting clones localized mainly to CM and EM when CD4+ and mainly to EMRA when CD8+. The SARS-CoV-2 specificity of second-wave clones reaching peak at day 37 remained unverified. Pre-infection memory showed some responding clones, and this suggested that cross-reactive memory joined.

TCRdb used MiXCR to reprocess the 5' RACE reads, holding one entry per CDR3 protein. Of about 470,000 distinct CDR3 sequences in the sample, roughly 25% were seen once. Details on this clonotype: What it binds is not known.

The TCR was taken from an adult woman who had mild COVID-19 (a few samples of this study predate the infection). Cell type and time point are not known. The sample consisted of PBMCs or a T cell subset sorted from them (not recorded which). The V gene is TRBV6-2 or TRBV6-3, the J gene TRBJ1-1; no firm D call. The chain's CDR3 is CASSSRPGVNSKAFF. DNA for the CDR3: TGTGCCAGCAGTTCCAGACCCGGGGTTAATTCGAAAGCTTTCTTT.